Shown below are 13 T cell receptor beta chains from a single sample sequenced in a study of shared clonotypes between healthy human individuals. Sequencing was performed with immunoSEQ multiplex PCR; in TCRdb, only in-frame clones are kept and a portion is missing. The table includes about 2.1 million clones, more than 85% detected once. CD45RO-negative cells were positively selected for CCR7, leaving out terminally differentiated effector memory CD45RA+ cells. Sequencing input: naive CD8+ T cells from PBMCs. The origin of the receptors is a man younger than 35 in good health. Some clones in this sample may be carry-over from other donors' samples.

The chain has TRBV28 and TRBJ2-2; D call uncertain. The germline V gene has CDR1 MDHEN and CDR2 SYDVKM. Trimming took off 3 bases at V and 0 bases at J, with 8 bases between the two ends. The CDR3 is 15 amino acids. The CDR3 nucleotides read TGTGCCAGCAGTTTCCGCCTGGCGAACACCGGGGAGCTGTTTTTT. This codes for CASSFRLANTGELFF. Using reference TRBV28 and TRBJ2-2 for the parts outside the CDR3, the full variable domain is DVKVTQSSRYLVKRTGEKVFLECVQDMDHENMFWYRQDPGLGLRLIYFSYDVKMKEKGDIPEGYSVSREKKERFSLILESASTNQTSMYLCASSFRLANTGELFFGEGSRLTVL.

The gene calls are TRBV27 and TRBJ1-1; D ambiguous. CDR3 length equals 15 residues. V lost 2 bases and J 1 base, leaving 11 bases between the germline ends. The germline gives CDR1 MNHEY, CDR2 SMNVEV (reference sequence). DNA for the CDR3: TGTGCCAGCAGTTTAGGACCTGCAGGGAACACTGAAGCTTTCTTT. Residues: CASSLGPAGNTEAFF.

V gene TRBV4-3 combines with J gene TRBJ1-1, with D uncertain. The V gene's germline CDR1 is LGHNA and CDR2 YSLEER. V gave up 1 base and J gave up 2 bases, with 8 bases separating them. This CDR3 is 14 amino acids long. CDR3 in amino acids: CASSQGLGNTEAFF. Here the CDR3 DNA reads TGCGCCAGCAGCCAAGGGTTAGGAAACACTGAAGCTTTCTTT.

The V gene is TRBV5-8, the J gene TRBJ2-5; D call uncertain. The length of the CDR3 is 14 residues. V shed 2 bases and J shed 1 base, with 9 bases lying between them. Germline V gene lookup returns CDR1 SGHTS and CDR2 YDEGEE. The CDR3 region has the DNA TGTGCCAGCAGCTTATTGGTCACCCAAGAGACCCAGTACTTC. This encodes CASSLLVTQETQYF.

The CDR3 sequence: CASSLDWGARDGYTF. The CDR3 DNA follows: TGTGCCAGCAGCTTAGATTGGGGGGCTCGGGATGGCTACACCTTC. The chain couples TRBV11-2 to TRBJ1-2; TRBD1 is a possible D gene (6 bases). Germline V gene sequence: CDR1 SGHAT, CDR2 FQNNGV. Trimming removed 0 bases from V and 6 bases from J, with 14 bases in between. The CDR3 is 15 amino acids. Looking up the rest from reference TRBV11-2 and TRBJ1-2 gives the full variable domain: EAGVAQSPRYKIIEKRQSVAFWCNPISGHATLYWYQQILGQGPKLLIQFQNNGVVDDSQLPKDRFSAERLKGVDSTLKIQPAKLEDSAVYLCASSLDWGARDGYTFGSGTRLTVV.

V is TRBV27 and J is TRBJ2-7; 8 bases line up with TRBD1. With 0 bases clipped from V and 1 base from J, the junction kept 11 bases outside the gene matches. The CDR3 is 18 residues long. Germline values: CDR1 MNHEY, CDR2 SMNVEV (reference sequence). The CDR3 sequence: CASSLSWVRGLGSYEQYF. Written as DNA, the CDR3 is TGTGCCAGCAGTTTATCTTGGGTCAGGGGGCTGGGATCCTACGAGCAGTACTTC.

In nucleotides, the CDR3 is TGTGCCTGGAGTTGGGGACAGGGGAACACTGAAGCTTTCTTT. It specifies CAWSWGQGNTEAFF. This rearrangement joins TRBV30 to TRBJ1-1; the match to TRBD1 covers 9 bases. The CDR3 contains 14 residues. CDR1 is GTSNPN, CDR2 SVGIG, per germline (reference sequence). Trimming cost V 2 bases and J 1 base; bases outside gene matches: 2.

This chain links TRBV5-1 with TRBJ2-7; 8 bases are shared with TRBD2. CDR3 length: 15 amino acids. Per the germline V gene, CDR1 is SGHRS and CDR2 is YFSETQ. With V trimmed by 3 bases and J by 4 bases, 9 bases remained unmatched. The CDR3 nucleotides read TGCGCCAGCAGCTGGGGGACTAGAGAATCGTACGAGCAGTACTTC. Amino acid sequence: CASSWGTRESYEQYF.

This chain links TRBV7-3 with TRBJ2-1; 7 nucleotides align to TRBD2. CDR1 and CDR2 from the germline V gene are SGHTA and FQGTGA. V dropped 2 bases and J dropped 7; count of bases not matched to a gene: 14. The CDR3 consists of 17 residues. This chain's CDR3 is CASSLRMVLGGPNEQFF. The DNA of the CDR3 is TGTGCCAGCAGCTTACGGATGGTTTTGGGAGGGCCGAATGAGCAGTTCTTC.

This clone was detected only once. CDR3 amino acids: CASSHPQGRLGGYTF. In nucleotides, the CDR3 is TGCGCCAGCAGCCACCCACAGGGGCGCTTGGGTGGCTACACCTTC. The V gene is TRBV10-1, the J gene TRBJ1-2; TRBD1 matches 7 bases. This CDR3 spans 15 amino acids. Per the germline V gene, CDR1 is WNHNN and CDR2 is SYGVQD (reference sequence). V was clipped by 6 bases and J by 7 bases; unmatched bases: 14.

The chain is built from TRBV30 and TRBJ1-2; D uncertain. With 4 bases removed from V and 8 bases from J, the gap between germline ends came to 8 bases. The CDR3 length is 10 residues. Germline CDR1 reads GTSNPN; CDR2 reads SVGIG (reference sequence). The CDR3 loop reads CAWKGRGYTF. CDR3 in DNA: TGTGCCTGGAAAGGGAGAGGCTACACCTTC.

In DNA, the CDR3 is TGTGCCAGCAGCGCCACCACAGGCGCAGATACGCAGTATTTT. Its translation: CASSATTGADTQYF. J is TRBJ2-3 and V is TRBV9; D is possibly TRBD1 (5 bases). Deletions cut 3 bases from V and 4 bases from J, with 12 bases between. This CDR3 contains 14 residues. Per the germline V gene, CDR1 is SGDLS and CDR2 is YYNGEE.

This chain links TRBV2 with TRBJ1-5; D unresolved. Germline-derived CDR1 and CDR2 are SNHLY and FYNNEI. The V gene lost 8 bases and the J gene lost 0 bases, with 11 bases spanning the gap. The CDR3 contains 14 residues. The CDR3 nucleotides read TGTGCCAGCTTGGACGAAGATAGCAATCAGCCCCAGCATTTT. Translating gives CASLDEDSNQPQHF.